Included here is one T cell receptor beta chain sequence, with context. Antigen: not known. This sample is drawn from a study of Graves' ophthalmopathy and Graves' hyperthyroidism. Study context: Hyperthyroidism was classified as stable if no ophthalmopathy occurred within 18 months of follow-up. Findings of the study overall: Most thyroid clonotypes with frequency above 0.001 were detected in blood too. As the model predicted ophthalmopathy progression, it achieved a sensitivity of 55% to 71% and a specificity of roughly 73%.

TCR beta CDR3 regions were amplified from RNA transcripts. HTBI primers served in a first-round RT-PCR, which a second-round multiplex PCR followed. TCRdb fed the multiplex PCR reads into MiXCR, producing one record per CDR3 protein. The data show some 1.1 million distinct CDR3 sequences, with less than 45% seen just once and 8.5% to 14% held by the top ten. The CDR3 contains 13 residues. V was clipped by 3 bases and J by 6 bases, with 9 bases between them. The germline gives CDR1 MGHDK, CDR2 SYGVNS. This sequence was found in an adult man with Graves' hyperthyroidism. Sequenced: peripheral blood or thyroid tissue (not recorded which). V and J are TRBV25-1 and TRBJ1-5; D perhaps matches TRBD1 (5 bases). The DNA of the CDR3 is TGTGCCAGCAGTGACAGGGTTAGTCAGCCCCAGCATTTT. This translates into CASSDRVSQPQHF.